These T cell receptor beta chains were read from a single sample in a study of T cells in Graves' hyperthyroidism and ophthalmopathy. TCRdb re-derived calls from the multiplex PCR reads in MiXCR, one entry per CDR3 protein. The table records approximately 150,000 distinct CDR3 sequences, over 8% of them present only once. Sequenced material: blood. The receptors were sampled from a woman between 18 and 30 years old with Graves' hyperthyroidism that later progressed to Graves' ophthalmopathy. CDR3s include the opening cysteine and the closing phenylalanine or tryptophan. D genes are given only for firm matches. Size values are once, few and many counts, or a class for expanded clones, and some rows have none.

D	size	J	V	DNA	CDR3
NA	many	TRBJ1-1	TRBV30	TGTGCCTGGCGGCCGGGCACGAACACTGAAGCTTTCTTT	CAWRPGTNTEAFF
NA	NA	TRBJ2-2	TRBV9	TGTGCCAGCAGCGTACTCGGGAACACCGGGGAGCTGTTTTTT	CASSVLGNTGELFF
NA	many	TRBJ2-3	TRBV5-8	TGTGCCAGCAGCTTGGCGGGCCATACGCAGTATTTT	CASSLAGHTQYF
TRBD1	many	TRBJ1-6	TRBV6-6	TGTGCCAGCAGTTACACTCGGGACAGGGTTTTTTCACCCCTCCACTTT	CASSYTRDRVFSPLHF
TRBD1	many	TRBJ1-2	TRBV20-1	TGCAGTGCTGGGACAGCAACCTATGGCTACACCTTC	CSAGTATYGYTF
TRBD2	many	TRBJ2-1	TRBV14	TGTGCCAGCAGCCAAGATGGGACTAGCGGGCACTACAATGAGCAGTTCTTC	CASSQDGTSGHYNEQFF
NA	many	TRBJ2-5	TRBV29-1	TGCAGCGTTTGGGGAAACCAAGAGACCCAGTACTTC	CSVWGNQETQYF
TRBD1	many	TRBJ1-1	TRBV19	TGTGCCAGCATTTCACGAAACAGGGGGCCGGACACTGAAGCTTTCTTT	CASISRNRGPDTEAFF
NA	NA	TRBJ1-6	TRBV5-6	TGTGCCAGCAGCTTAAGGGGCGGCCGCTATAATTCACCCCTCCACTTT	CASSLRGGRYNSPLHF
NA	many	TRBJ1-1	TRBV4-1	TGCGCCAGCAGCCAAGAAAGCGTCTCGAACACTGAAGCTTTCTTT	CASSQESVSNTEAFF
NA	many	TRBJ2-1	TRBV5-8	TGTGCCAGCAGCTTAAAGACGCGGATCCACTCCTACAATGAGCAGTTCTTC	CASSLKTRIHSYNEQFF
TRBD1	many	TRBJ2-7	TRBV7-2	TGTGCCAGCAGCCCGACAGGGTGGGAGCAGTACTTC	CASSPTGWEQYF
NA	many	TRBJ2-7	TRBV11-2	TGTGCCAGCACCCCGGACCGGGAGCAGTACTTC	CASTPDREQYF
NA	many	TRBJ2-7	TRBV10-3	TGTGCCATCAGTGACAACAGGGCCCACGAGCAGTACTTC	CAISDNRAHEQYF
NA	NA	TRBJ2-5	TRBV9	TGTGCCAGCAGCGTACAAAATCAAGAGACCCAGTACTTC	CASSVQNQETQYF
TRBD1	few	TRBJ1-4	TRBV5-4	TGTGCCAGCAGCGGGAACAGGGGGTCCAATGAAAAACTGTTTTTT	CASSGNRGSNEKLFF
NA	many	TRBJ1-1	TRBV28	TGTGCCAGCAGTTTTTTAGGGATGAACACTGAAGCTTTCTTT	CASSFLGMNTEAFF
NA	few	TRBJ1-1	TRBV5-1	TGCGCCAGCAGCTGGGAACTGTACACTGAAGCTTTCTTT	CASSWELYTEAFF
NA	many	TRBJ1-1	TRBV28	TGTGCCAGCAGTTTGAACGAAGAAGCTTTCTTT	CASSLNEEAFF
NA	many	TRBJ1-5	TRBV19	TGTGCCAGTAGTATGGGCACACAGCGCAATCAGCCCCAGCATTTT	CASSMGTQRNQPQHF
NA	few	TRBJ2-1	TRBV19	TGTGCCAGTAGTATTCACAATGAGCAGTTCTTC	CASSIHNEQFF
NA	many	TRBJ2-4	TRBV5-1	TGCGCCAGCAGCTCCCAGGGGGGAGACATTCAGTACTTC	CASSSQGGDIQYF
NA	many	TRBJ2-7	TRBV3-1	TGTGCCAGCAGCCAAGAAAAGTTTGGGACCAGACCAATCGGACGGGGGTACGAGCAGTACTTC	CASSQEKFGTRPIGRGYEQYF
NA	NA	TRBJ2-7	TRBV20-1	TGCAGTGCTACACACAGGGCAGCCTACGAGCAGTACTTC	CSATHRAAYEQYF
TRBD1	NA	TRBJ1-1	TRBV12-5	TGTGCTAGTGGTTCAGGGACAGGGGGTAACACTGAAGCTTTCTTT	CASGSGTGGNTEAFF
NA	few	TRBJ2-2	TRBV4-2	TGTGCCAGCAGCCAAGGCCTGTCGAACACCGGGGAGCTGTTTTTT	CASSQGLSNTGELFF
NA	many	TRBJ2-7	TRBV12-3/TRBV12-4	TGTGCCAGTGGGGGGTGGGACGAGCAGTACTTC	CASGGWDEQYF
NA	NA	TRBJ2-6	TRBV7-9	TGTGCCAGCAGCTTATCCCCCTCCAGGTTAGCCTCTGGGGCCAACGTCCTGACTTTC	CASSLSPSRLASGANVLTF
NA	many	TRBJ1-1	TRBV20-1	TGCAGTGCTAGAGCCAATGCAGGGTCCGTACATGCTTTCTTT	CSARANAGSVHAFF
NA	few	TRBJ1-2	TRBV19	TGTGCCAGTAGTCTTACAGGGATCTATGGCTACACCTTC	CASSLTGIYGYTF
NA	few	TRBJ2-2	TRBV5-1	TGCGCCAGCAGCTTGACCGGTGACCCAACCGGGGAGCTGTTTTTT	CASSLTGDPTGELFF
NA	many	TRBJ1-2	TRBV30	TGTGCTCAGGGGATGGGGAACTATGGCTACACCTTC	CAQGMGNYGYTF
NA	many	TRBJ1-1	TRBV19	TGTGCCAGTACCCTACCGGGAGTTGCTTTCTTT	CASTLPGVAFF
TRBD1	many	TRBJ1-2	TRBV12-3/TRBV12-4	TGTGCCAGCAGTTTAGCTACAGGGGGCGACTATGGCTACACCTTC	CASSLATGGDYGYTF
NA	few	TRBJ2-7	TRBV27	TGTGCCAACAGGACCTACGAGCAGTACTTC	CANRTYEQYF
NA	NA	TRBJ1-2	TRBV9	TGTGCCAGCAGATTAGATTCTGGGGATAAAGACTATGGCTACACCTTC	CASRLDSGDKDYGYTF
NA	many	TRBJ1-2	TRBV30	TGTGCCTGGAGTCAGGGGCATGGCTACACCTTC	CAWSQGHGYTF
TRBD1	many	TRBJ1-1	TRBV29-1	TGCAGCGTCCGACTCTTGGACAGGGAATATGGCACTGAAGCTTTCTTT	CSVRLLDREYGTEAFF
TRBD2	few	TRBJ2-7	TRBV3-1	TGTGCCAGCAGCCCCCCGTCAGGAGCGGGGTGGTCTTACGAGCAGTACTTC	CASSPPSGAGWSYEQYF
NA	NA	TRBJ2-4	TRBV28	TGTGCCAGCAGTTTACATATAAGGAACTTTCTAGCCAAAAACATTCAGTACTTC	CASSLHIRNFLAKNIQYF
NA	many	TRBJ2-4	TRBV12-3/TRBV12-4	TGTGCCAGCAGTCCGAACAGGGTTGACAAAAACATTCAGTACTTC	CASSPNRVDKNIQYF
NA	NA	TRBJ2-1	TRBV5-5	TGTGCCAGCAGCTTTCCCCCAGACAATGAGCAGTTCTTC	CASSFPPDNEQFF
TRBD1	many	TRBJ1-2	TRBV6-1	TGTGCCAGCAGAAACACAGGGGGCGTAATCTATGGCTACACCTTC	CASRNTGGVIYGYTF
NA	NA	TRBJ1-4	TRBV12-3/TRBV12-4	TGTGCCAGCAGTTTGGAAAGGGGCAGGCCGATTGAAAAACTGTTTTTT	CASSLERGRPIEKLFF
NA	NA	TRBJ1-5	TRBV6-1	TGTGCCAGCAGGGAGGGGGGTCGCAATCAGCCCCAGCATTTT	CASREGGRNQPQHF
NA	many	TRBJ2-1	TRBV7-9	TGTGCCAGCAGGCCGGACTACAGCTCCTACAATGAGCAGTTCTTC	CASRPDYSSYNEQFF
NA	few	TRBJ2-7	TRBV14	TGTGCCAGCAGCCAAGGAAGGTTGTACTACGAGCAGTACTTC	CASSQGRLYYEQYF
NA	NA	TRBJ1-3	TRBV18	TGTGCCAGCTCACCAAGTCTTGTGGCAGGCACTGGAAACACCATATATTTT	CASSPSLVAGTGNTIYF
NA	many	TRBJ1-5	TRBV3-1	TGTGCCAGCAGCCAAGATAGCGGGAGTAATCAGCCCCAGCATTTT	CASSQDSGSNQPQHF
NA	few	TRBJ1-1	TRBV9	TGTGCCAGCAGCGGACCAATGAACACTGAAGCTTTCTTT	CASSGPMNTEAFF
NA	many	TRBJ1-1	TRBV20-1	TGCAGTGCTAGGGGTTCGGCAGTTGCTTTCTTT	CSARGSAVAFF
NA	many	TRBJ2-2	TRBV3-1	TGTGCCAGCATCAGAGGAGGGGGGTCGGGGGAGCTGTTTTTT	CASIRGGGSGELFF
NA	many	TRBJ1-1	TRBV29-1	TGCAGCGTTGGGGGGGACCGGGAGGCTTTCTTT	CSVGGDREAFF
TRBD2	NA	TRBJ2-1	TRBV25-1	TGTGCCAGCAAGGAAAGCGGGAGATTAAATGAGCAGTTCTTC	CASKESGRLNEQFF
NA	NA	TRBJ1-5	TRBV6-5	TGTGCCAGCAGTTATATGGTCAATCAGCCCCAGCATTTT	CASSYMVNQPQHF
TRBD1	many	TRBJ2-1	TRBV7-9	TGTGCCAGCAGCCCCGACAGGGGATCCTACAATGAGCAGTTCTTC	CASSPDRGSYNEQFF
NA	medium-sized	TRBJ1-1	TRBV30	TGTGCCTGGAGCGGACAGTTAAACACTGAAGCTTTCTTT	CAWSGQLNTEAFF